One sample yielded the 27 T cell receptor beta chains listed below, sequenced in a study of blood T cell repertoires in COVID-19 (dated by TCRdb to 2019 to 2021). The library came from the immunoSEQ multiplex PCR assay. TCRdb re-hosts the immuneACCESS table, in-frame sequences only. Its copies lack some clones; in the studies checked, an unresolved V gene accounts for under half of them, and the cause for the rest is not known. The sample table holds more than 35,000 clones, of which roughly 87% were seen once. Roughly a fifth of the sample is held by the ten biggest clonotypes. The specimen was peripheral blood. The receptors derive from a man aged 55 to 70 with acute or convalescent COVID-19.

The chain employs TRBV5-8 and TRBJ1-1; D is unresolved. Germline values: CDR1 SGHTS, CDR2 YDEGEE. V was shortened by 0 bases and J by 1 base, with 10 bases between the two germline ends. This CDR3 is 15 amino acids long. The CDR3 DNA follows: TGTGCCAGCAGCTTGGTCGGTGGGCAGAACACTGAAGCTTTCTTT. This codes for CASSLVGGQNTEAFF.

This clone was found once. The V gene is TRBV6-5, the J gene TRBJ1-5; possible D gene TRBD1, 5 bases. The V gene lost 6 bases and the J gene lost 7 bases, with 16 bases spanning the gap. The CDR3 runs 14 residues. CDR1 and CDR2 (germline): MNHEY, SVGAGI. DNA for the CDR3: TGTGCCAGCAGCCGCAGCCAGGGAAGACAGCCCCAGCATTTT. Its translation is CASSRSQGRQPQHF.

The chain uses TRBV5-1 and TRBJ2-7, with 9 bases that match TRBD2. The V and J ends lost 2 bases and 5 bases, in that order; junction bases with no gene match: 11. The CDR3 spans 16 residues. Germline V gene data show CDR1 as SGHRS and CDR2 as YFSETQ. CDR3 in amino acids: CASSFVGGRAENEQYF. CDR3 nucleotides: TGCGCCAGCAGCTTTGTGGGCGGGAGGGCCGAGAACGAGCAGTACTTC.

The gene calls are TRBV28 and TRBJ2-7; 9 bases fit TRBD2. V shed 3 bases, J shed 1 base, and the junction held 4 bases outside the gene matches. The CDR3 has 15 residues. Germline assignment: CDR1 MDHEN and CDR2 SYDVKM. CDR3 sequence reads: CASSFGSGSSYEQYF. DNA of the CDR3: TGTGCCAGCAGTTTCGGTAGCGGGAGTTCCTACGAGCAGTACTTC.

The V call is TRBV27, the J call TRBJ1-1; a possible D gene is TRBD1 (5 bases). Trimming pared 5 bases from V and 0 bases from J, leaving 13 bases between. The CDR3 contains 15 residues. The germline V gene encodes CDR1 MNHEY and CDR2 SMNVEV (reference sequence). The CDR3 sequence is CASSLMGGMNTEAFF. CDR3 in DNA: TGTGCCAGCAGTCTTATGGGGGGGATGAACACTGAAGCTTTCTTT.

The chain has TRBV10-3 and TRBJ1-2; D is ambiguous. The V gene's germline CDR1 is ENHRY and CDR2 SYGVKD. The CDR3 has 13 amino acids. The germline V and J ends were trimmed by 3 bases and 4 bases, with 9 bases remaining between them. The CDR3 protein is CAISERQVYGYTF. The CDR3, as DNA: TGTGCCATCAGTGAACGGCAGGTCTATGGCTACACCTTC.

Written as DNA, the CDR3 is TGTGCCACCAGTGATCGACAGGGGGCGGTCACTGAAGCTTTCTTT. It translates to CATSDRQGAVTEAFF. The V call is TRBV24-1, the J call TRBJ1-1; TRBD1 agrees at 10 bases. The CDR3 runs 15 residues. CDR1 KGHDR and CDR2 SFDVKD come from the germline V gene. V dropped 3 bases and J dropped 4; count of bases not matched to a gene: 4.

This chain's CDR3 is CATSSLLGTDTQYF. The DNA of the CDR3 is TGTGCCACCAGCAGCTTACTAGGTACAGATACGCAGTATTTT. The J gene is TRBJ2-3, the V gene TRBV15; D possibly corresponds to TRBD2 (5 bases). CDR3 length: 14 amino acids. Trimming removed 3 bases at V and 3 bases at J, with 10 bases between. Germline V gene lookup returns CDR1 LNHNV and CDR2 YYDKDF (reference sequence).

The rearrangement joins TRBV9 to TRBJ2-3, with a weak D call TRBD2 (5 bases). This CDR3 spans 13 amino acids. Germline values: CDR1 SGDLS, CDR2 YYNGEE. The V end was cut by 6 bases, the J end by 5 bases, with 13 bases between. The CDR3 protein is CASIVGVEDTQYF. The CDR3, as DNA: TGTGCCAGCATCGTCGGGGTGGAAGATACGCAGTATTTT.

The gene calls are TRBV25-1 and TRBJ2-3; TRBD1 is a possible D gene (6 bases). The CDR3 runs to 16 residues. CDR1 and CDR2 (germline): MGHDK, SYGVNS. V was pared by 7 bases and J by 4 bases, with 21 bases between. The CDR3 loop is CASTHSGAGDPDTQYF. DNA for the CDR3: TGTGCCAGCACCCACTCCGGGGCAGGGGACCCAGATACGCAGTATTTT. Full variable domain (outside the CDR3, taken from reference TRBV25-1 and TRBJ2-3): EADIYQTPRYLVIGTGKKITLECSQTMGHDKMYWYQQDPGMELHLIHYSYGVNSTEKGDLSSESTVSRIRTEHFPLTLESARPSHTSQYLCASTHSGAGDPDTQYFGPGTRLTVL.

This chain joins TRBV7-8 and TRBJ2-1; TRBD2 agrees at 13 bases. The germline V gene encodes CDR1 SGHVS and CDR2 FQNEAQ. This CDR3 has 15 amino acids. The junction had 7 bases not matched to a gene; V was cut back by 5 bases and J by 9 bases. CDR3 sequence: CASSPQGLAGTEQFF. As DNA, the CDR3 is TGTGCCAGCAGCCCCCAGGGACTAGCGGGAACTGAGCAGTTCTTC.

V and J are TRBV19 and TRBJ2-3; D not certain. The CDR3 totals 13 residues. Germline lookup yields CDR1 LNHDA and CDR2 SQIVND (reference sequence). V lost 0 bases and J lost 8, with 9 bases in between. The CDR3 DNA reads TGTGCCAGTAGTATAGATCGACTCGGTACGCAGTATTTT. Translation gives CASSIDRLGTQYF.

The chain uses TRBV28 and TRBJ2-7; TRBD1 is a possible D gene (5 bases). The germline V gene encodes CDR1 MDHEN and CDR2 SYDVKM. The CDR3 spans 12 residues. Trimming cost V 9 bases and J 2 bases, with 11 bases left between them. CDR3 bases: TGTGCCAGTCAGGGCGGAGCCTACGAGCAGTACTTC. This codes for CASQGGAYEQYF. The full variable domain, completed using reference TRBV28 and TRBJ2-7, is DVKVTQSSRYLVKRTGEKVFLECVQDMDHENMFWYRQDPGLGLRLIYFSYDVKMKEKGDIPEGYSVSREKKERFSLILESASTNQTSMYLCASQGGAYEQYFGPGTRLTVT.

The CDR3 DNA follows: TGCAGCGTTGGACAGGGAAGAAATGATGGCTACACCTTC. Translated: CSVGQGRNDGYTF. The chain uses TRBV29-1 and TRBJ1-2; 7 bases match TRBD1. This CDR3 has 13 residues. V dropped 4 bases and J dropped 6; count of bases not matched to a gene: 8. The V gene's germline CDR1 is SQVTM and CDR2 ANQGSEA.

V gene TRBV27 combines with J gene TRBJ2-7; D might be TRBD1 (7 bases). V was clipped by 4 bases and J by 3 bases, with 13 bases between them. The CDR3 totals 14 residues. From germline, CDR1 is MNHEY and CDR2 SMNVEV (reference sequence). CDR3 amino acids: CASSSRQGLYEQYF. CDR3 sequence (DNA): TGTGCCAGCAGTTCCCGACAGGGACTCTACGAGCAGTACTTC.

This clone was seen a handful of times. CDR3 protein: CASSFRGILNTEAFF. The CDR3 DNA reads as TGTGCCAGCAGCTTCAGGGGCATTCTAAACACTGAAGCTTTCTTT. This chain joins TRBV6-2 or TRBV6-3 and TRBJ1-1, with D possibly being TRBD1 (6 bases). Germline CDR1 is MNHEY and CDR2 is SVGEGT. The V end lost 6 bases, the J end lost 2 bases, and 16 bases lay between the germline ends. CDR3 length equals 15 residues.

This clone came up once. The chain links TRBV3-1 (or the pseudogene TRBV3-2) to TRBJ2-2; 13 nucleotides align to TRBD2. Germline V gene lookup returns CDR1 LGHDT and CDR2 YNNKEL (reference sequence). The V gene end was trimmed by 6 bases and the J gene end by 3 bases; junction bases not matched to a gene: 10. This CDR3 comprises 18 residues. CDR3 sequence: CASRPPGLAGKDTGELFF. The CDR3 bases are TGTGCCAGCAGACCCCCGGGACTAGCGGGAAAAGACACCGGGGAGCTGTTTTTT.

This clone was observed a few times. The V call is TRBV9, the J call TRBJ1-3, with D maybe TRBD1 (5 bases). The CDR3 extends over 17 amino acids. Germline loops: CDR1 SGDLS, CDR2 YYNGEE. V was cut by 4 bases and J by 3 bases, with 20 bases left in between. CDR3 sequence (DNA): TGTGCCAGCAGCCCCTGGGGCAGGGTTGTTGGTGGAAACACCATATATTTT. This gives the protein CASSPWGRVVGGNTIYF.

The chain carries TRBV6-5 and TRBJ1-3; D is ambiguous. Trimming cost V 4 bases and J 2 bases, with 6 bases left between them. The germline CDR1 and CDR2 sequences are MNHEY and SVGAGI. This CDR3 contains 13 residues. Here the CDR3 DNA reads TGTGCCAGCAGTTCTACGGCTGGAAACACCATATATTTT. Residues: CASSSTAGNTIYF.

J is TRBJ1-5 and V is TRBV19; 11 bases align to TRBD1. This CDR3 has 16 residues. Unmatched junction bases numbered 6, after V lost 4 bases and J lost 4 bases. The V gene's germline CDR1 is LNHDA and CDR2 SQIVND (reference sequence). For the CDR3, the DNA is TGTGCCAGTAGTAGGGGACAGGGGGGCAGGAATCAGCCCCAGCATTTT. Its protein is CASSRGQGGRNQPQHF.

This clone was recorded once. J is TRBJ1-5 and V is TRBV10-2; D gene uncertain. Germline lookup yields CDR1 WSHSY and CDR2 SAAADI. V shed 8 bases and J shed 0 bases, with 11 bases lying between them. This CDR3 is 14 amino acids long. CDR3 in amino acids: CASGGINSNQPQHF. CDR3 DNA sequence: TGCGCCAGCGGAGGCATTAATAGCAATCAGCCCCAGCATTTT.

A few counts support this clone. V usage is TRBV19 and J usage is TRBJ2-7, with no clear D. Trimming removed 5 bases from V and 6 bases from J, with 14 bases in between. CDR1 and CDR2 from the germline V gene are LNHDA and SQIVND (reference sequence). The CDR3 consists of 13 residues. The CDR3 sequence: CASSFTQNSEQYF. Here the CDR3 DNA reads TGTGCCAGTAGTTTTACACAGAACTCCGAGCAGTACTTC. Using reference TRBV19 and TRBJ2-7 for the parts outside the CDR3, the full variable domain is DGGITQSPKYLFRKEGQNVTLSCEQNLNHDAMYWYRQDPGQGLRLIYYSQIVNDFQKGDIAEGYSVSREKKESFPLTVTSAQKNPTAFYLCASSFTQNSEQYFGPGTRLTVT.

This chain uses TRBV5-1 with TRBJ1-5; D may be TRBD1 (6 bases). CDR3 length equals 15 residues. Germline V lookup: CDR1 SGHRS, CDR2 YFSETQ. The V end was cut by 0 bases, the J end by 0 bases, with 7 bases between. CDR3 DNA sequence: TGCGCCAGCAGCTTGGGGACAGCTAGCAATCAGCCCCAGCATTTT. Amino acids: CASSLGTASNQPQHF.

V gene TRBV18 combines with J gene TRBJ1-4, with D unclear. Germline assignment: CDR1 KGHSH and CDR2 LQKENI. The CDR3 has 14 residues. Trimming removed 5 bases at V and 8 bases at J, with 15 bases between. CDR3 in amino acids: CASSKGETSEKLFF. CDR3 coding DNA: TGTGCCAGCTCAAAAGGAGAGACCAGCGAAAAACTGTTTTTT.

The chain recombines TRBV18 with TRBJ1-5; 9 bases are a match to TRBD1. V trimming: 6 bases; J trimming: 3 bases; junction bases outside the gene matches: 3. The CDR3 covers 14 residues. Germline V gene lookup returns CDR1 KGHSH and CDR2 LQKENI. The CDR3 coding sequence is TGTGCCAGCTCGGACAGGGGCGTCAATCAGCCCCAGCATTTT. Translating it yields CASSDRGVNQPQHF.

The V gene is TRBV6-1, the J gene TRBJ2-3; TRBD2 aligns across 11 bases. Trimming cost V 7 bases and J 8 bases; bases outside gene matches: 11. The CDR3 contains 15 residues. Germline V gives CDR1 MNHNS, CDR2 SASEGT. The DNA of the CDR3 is TGTGCCAGCACCCCAGCAACTAGCGGGAGTGGTACGCAGTATTTT. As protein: CASTPATSGSGTQYF.

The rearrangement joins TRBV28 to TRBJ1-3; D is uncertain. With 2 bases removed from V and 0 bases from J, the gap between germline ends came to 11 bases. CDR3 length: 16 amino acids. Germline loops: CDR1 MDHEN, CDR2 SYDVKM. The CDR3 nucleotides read TGTGCCAGCAGTTTAATCAGAGCGAGCTCTGGAAACACCATATATTTT. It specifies CASSLIRASSGNTIYF.